Listed here are 8 T cell receptor beta chains from one sample, sequenced in a study of blood T cell repertoires in COVID-19. The data were produced by immunoSEQ multiplex PCR, yet TCRdb's version contains in-frame clones alone and is incomplete. The sample holds fewer than 350,000 clones, 87% seen once. Sequencing was done on a sample of peripheral blood. Receptors originate from a woman in her forties or fifties who had recovered from COVID-19.

Concerning this clone: Other nucleotide sequences in the sample specify the same CDR3. The chain has TRBV28 and TRBJ2-7; 7 bases line up with TRBD2. This CDR3 is built from 13 residues. Germline V gene lookup returns CDR1 MDHEN and CDR2 SYDVKM. The J segment lost 0 bases and the V segment lost 8 bases, leaving 4 bases of the junction unmatched. The CDR3 loop reads CASRGGGSYEQYF. The CDR3 nucleotides read TGTGCCAGCCGGGGCGGGGGCTCCTACGAGCAGTACTTC.

V and J are TRBV2 and TRBJ2-3; 9 bases are a match to TRBD2. The CDR3 contains 15 residues. J was trimmed by 2 bases and V by 3 bases; bases with no gene match: 3. Germline V CDR1 and CDR2: SNHLY, FYNNEI. The CDR3: CASSDTSGHTDTQYF. The CDR3 bases are TGTGCCAGCAGTGATACTAGCGGGCACACAGATACGCAGTATTTT.

A word on this clone: Other DNA sequences in the same sample also yield this CDR3. The chain has TRBV5-1 and TRBJ2-1, with TRBD2 matching over 8 bases. The CDR3 contains 13 residues. Germline V lookup: CDR1 SGHRS, CDR2 YFSETQ. The trim removed 1 base at V and 7 bases at J, leaving 1 base unmatched. CDR3 sequence reads: CASSLPSGNEQFF. In DNA, the CDR3 is TGCGCCAGCAGCTTGCCTAGCGGGAATGAGCAGTTCTTC.

The chain joins TRBV2 to TRBJ2-7; D remains unclear. CDR3 length equals 14 residues. V dropped 5 bases and J dropped 6 bases, with 17 bases sitting between them. CDR1 and CDR2 (germline): SNHLY, FYNNEI. The CDR3 sequence is CASSLGPAISEQYF. In DNA form, the CDR3 reads TGTGCCAGCAGTTTGGGCCCCGCTATCTCCGAGCAGTACTTC.

J is TRBJ1-3 and V is TRBV19, with a tentative D call TRBD1 (6 bases). This CDR3 has 17 amino acids. Germline V lookup: CDR1 LNHDA, CDR2 SQIVND (reference sequence). Trimming removed 4 bases from V and 4 bases from J, with 20 bases in between. The CDR3 DNA is TGTGCCAGTAGTAAGGACAGCCTCAAGCCCCTCGGAAACACCATATATTTT. Its protein product is CASSKDSLKPLGNTIYF.

The V and J genes are TRBV28 and TRBJ1-5, with 8 bases aligning to TRBD1. V lost 6 bases and J lost 7; bases outside the gene matches: 8. CDR1 is MDHEN, CDR2 SYDVKM, per germline. CDR3 length equals 14 residues. CDR3 DNA sequence: TGTGCCAGCAGCCTTGACAGGGGCTTCCAGCCCCAGCATTTT. Its protein product is CASSLDRGFQPQHF.

This sequence joins TRBV6-5 and TRBJ2-7; D remains ambiguous. V lost 6 bases to trimming and J lost 3 bases, with 9 bases between them. CDR1 is MNHEY and CDR2 is SVGAGI in the germline V gene. This CDR3 is 12 amino acids long. The CDR3 loop reads CASSRSGYEQYF. CDR3 coding DNA: TGTGCCAGCAGCCGGTCGGGCTACGAGCAGTACTTC.

V is TRBV3-1 (or the pseudogene TRBV3-2) and J is TRBJ2-7; D is perhaps TRBD2 (6 bases). Germline CDR1 and CDR2: LGHDT and YNNKEL (reference sequence). The CDR3 has 15 amino acids. V dropped 1 base and J dropped 0 bases, with 10 bases sitting between them. CDR3 sequence (DNA): TGTGCCAGCAGCCAAGGGCGGGGAATCTCCTACGAGCAGTACTTC. This encodes CASSQGRGISYEQYF.